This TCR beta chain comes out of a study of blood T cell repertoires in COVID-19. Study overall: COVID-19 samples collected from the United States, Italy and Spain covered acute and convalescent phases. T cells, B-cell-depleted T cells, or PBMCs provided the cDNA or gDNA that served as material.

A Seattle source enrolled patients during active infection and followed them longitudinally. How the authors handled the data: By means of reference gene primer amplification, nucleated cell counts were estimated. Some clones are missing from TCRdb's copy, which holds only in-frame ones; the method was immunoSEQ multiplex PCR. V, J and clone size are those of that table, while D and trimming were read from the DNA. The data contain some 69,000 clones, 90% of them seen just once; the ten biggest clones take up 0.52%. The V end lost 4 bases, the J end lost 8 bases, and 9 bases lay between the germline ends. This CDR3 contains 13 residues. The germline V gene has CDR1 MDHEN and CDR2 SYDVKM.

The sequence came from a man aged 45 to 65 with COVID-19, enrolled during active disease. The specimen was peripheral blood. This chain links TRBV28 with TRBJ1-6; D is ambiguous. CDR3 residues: CASSWQEDSPLHF. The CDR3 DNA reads TGTGCCAGCAGTTGGCAGGAAGATTCACCCCTCCACTTT. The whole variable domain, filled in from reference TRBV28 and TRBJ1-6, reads DVKVTQSSRYLVKRTGEKVFLECVQDMDHENMFWYRQDPGLGLRLIYFSYDVKMKEKGDIPEGYSVSREKKERFSLILESASTNQTSMYLCASSWQEDSPLHFGNGTRLTVT.